This TCR beta chain is from a study of blood T cell repertoires in COVID-19. Whole-study context: Samples representing acute and convalescent COVID-19 were sourced from the United States, Italy and Spain.

Per the original data handling: By means of reference gene primer amplification, nucleated cell counts were estimated. Profiling relied on immunoSEQ multiplex PCR, and the TCRdb table lists in-frame clones only, not all of them. The V and J calls and clone size come from that table; D and trimming were worked out from the DNA. The data contain about 160,000 clones, over 85% of them seen just once; the ten biggest clones take up roughly 2%. The CDR3 sequence is 17 residues long. V lost 6 bases, J lost 0 bases, and 12 bases stayed unmatched. The germline gives CDR1 MNHEY, CDR2 SMNVEV (reference sequence).

The receptor was isolated from a woman aged 60-75 years with COVID-19, enrolled during active disease. Sequencing was performed on peripheral blood. This chain uses TRBV27 with TRBJ1-2; 8 nucleotides agree with TRBD1. The CDR3 loop reads CASSGRTGRRPNYGYTF. Written as DNA, the CDR3 is TGTGCCAGCAGCGGCCGGACAGGGAGAAGGCCTAACTATGGCTACACCTTC.